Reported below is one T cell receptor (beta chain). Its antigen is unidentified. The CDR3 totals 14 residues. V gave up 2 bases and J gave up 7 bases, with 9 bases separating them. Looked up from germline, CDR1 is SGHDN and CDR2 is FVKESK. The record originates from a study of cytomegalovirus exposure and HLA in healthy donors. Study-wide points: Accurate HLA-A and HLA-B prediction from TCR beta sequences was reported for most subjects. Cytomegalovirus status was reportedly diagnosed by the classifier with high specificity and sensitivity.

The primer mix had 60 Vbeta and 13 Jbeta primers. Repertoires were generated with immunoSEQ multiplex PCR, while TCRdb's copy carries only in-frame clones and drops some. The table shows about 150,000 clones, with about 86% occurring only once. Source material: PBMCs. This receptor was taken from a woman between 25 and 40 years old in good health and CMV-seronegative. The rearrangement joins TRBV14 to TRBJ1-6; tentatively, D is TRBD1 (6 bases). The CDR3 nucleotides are TGTGCCAGCAGCCAATCAGGGACAAATTCACCCCTCCACTTT. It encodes CASSQSGTNSPLHF. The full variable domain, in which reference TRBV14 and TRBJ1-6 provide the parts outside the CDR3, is EAGVTQFPSHSVIEKGQTVTLRCDPISGHDNLYWYRRVMGKEIKFLLHFVKESKQDESGMPNNRFLAERTGGTYSTLKVQPAELEDSGVYFCASSQSGTNSPLHFGNGTRLTVT.